The clone carrying this TCR beta chain came up a few times. Antigen: not known. The record originates from a study of cytomegalovirus exposure and HLA in healthy donors. The study, taken as a whole, reports: Earlier results showed most TCR beta V segments being productive about 90% or about 30% of the time. It was only CMV serostatus that was available as immune exposure information. Common viral pathogens seemed to be connected with several of the most significant clusters, according to a later analysis.

In the PCR, 60 Vbeta and 13 Jbeta primers were used. Sequencing used immunoSEQ multiplex PCR; TCRdb keeps in-frame clones, though not all of them. The table has about 160,000 clones, 70% to 75% seen once. CDR3 length: 15 amino acids. Germline lookup yields CDR1 SGHDN and CDR2 FVKESK. Trimming cost V 3 bases and J 3 bases, with 14 bases left between them. The sequencing sample was made of PBMCs. The sequence was collected from a young man in good health and CMV-seropositive. The chain employs TRBV14 and TRBJ1-1; D may be TRBD1 (6 bases). CDR3 in amino acids: CASSQTPGVDTEAFF. Here the CDR3 DNA reads TGTGCCAGCAGCCAGACCCCAGGGGTTGACACTGAAGCTTTCTTT.